This T cell receptor beta chain was observed in a study of T cell changes during pregnancy in multiple sclerosis (dated 2019 in TCRdb). Study-level background: The study looked at changes in the T cell repertoire across pregnancy in women with multiple sclerosis.

Of note for this clone: Its antigen has not been determined. No clone much larger than this one lies a single base away; base qualities are absent.

Receptor amplification or capture employed the immunoSEQ multiplex PCR assay. TCRdb obtained this table from immuneACCESS and retained in-frame rearrangements with V and J assigned. These tables miss some clones; where compared with another copy, unresolved V genes account for less than half of the shortfall, and the remainder is unexplained. Recorded for this sample are 45,000 to 55,000 clones; around 93% of them occurred a single time. The biggest ten clones account for more than 0.95% of the sample. The starting material was peripheral blood, obtained after pregnancy. This TCR derives from a female donor with multiple sclerosis, enrolled in a pregnancy study.

The CDR3 region: CASARTGNTEAFF. The bases read TGTGCCAGCGCTCGGACAGGGAACACTGAAGCTTTCTTT. This receptor chain uses TRBV18 and TRBJ1-1, with 7 central nucleotides matching TRBD1. Based on the germline V gene, the CDR1 and CDR2 sequences are KGHSH and LQKENI. Including the terminal cysteine and phenylalanine, the CDR3 comprises 13 residues. Solely the CDR3 DNA is kept, with 39 bases framed from the first base. V trim: 8 bases; J trim: 1 base; unmatched bases: 4.